These 20 T cell receptor beta chains came from one sample sequenced in a study of T-cell memory formation after mild COVID-19. TCRdb reprocessed the 5' RACE reads with MiXCR, giving one entry per CDR3 protein. The profile covers 300,000 to 350,000 distinct CDR3 sequences, with 13% appearing a single time and 20% to 25% taken by the ten largest. The source material was PBMCs or a T cell subset sorted from them (not recorded which). The receptors were gathered from a man in his late teens or twenties who had mild COVID-19 (a few samples of this study predate the infection). Cell type and time point are not known.

The chain employs TRBV28 and TRBJ1-1; D unresolved. V was cut by 7 bases and J by 0 bases, with 12 bases left in between. Germline CDR1 and CDR2: MDHEN and SYDVKM. CDR3 length: 14 amino acids. CDR3 sequence: CASIGVKVNTEAFF. CDR3 DNA: TGTGCCAGCATAGGTGTGAAGGTGAACACTGAAGCTTTCTTT.

This chain uses TRBV6-2 or TRBV6-3 with TRBJ2-3, with D hard to call. The V end lost 4 bases, the J end lost 1 base, and 9 bases lay between the germline ends. The CDR3 has 14 amino acids. Germline V gene sequence: CDR1 MNHEY, CDR2 SVGEGT. This CDR3 reads CASSSPWRTDTQYF. CDR3 sequence (DNA): TGTGCCAGCAGTTCCCCTTGGCGCACAGATACGCAGTATTTT.

This clonotype has a count of ten or more. V is TRBV11-2 and J is TRBJ1-4; TRBD1 is a possible D gene (5 bases). CDR3 length: 12 amino acids. Trimming removed 2 bases from V and 10 bases from J, with 8 bases in between. The V gene's germline CDR1 is SGHAT and CDR2 FQNNGV. DNA for the CDR3: TGTGCCAGCAGCTTACTGAGGGGAAAACTGTTTTTT. This codes for CASSLLRGKLFF.

The chain couples TRBV20-1 to TRBJ2-5; 12 nucleotides agree with TRBD2. The germline gives CDR1 DFQATT, CDR2 SNEGSKA (reference sequence). V lost 5 bases to trimming and J lost 2 bases; unmatched junction nucleotides: 9. This CDR3 comprises 16 residues. In nucleotides, the CDR3 is TGCAGTGCTTCCGGGACTAGCGGGCCATTACAAGAGACCCAGTACTTC. It specifies CSASGTSGPLQETQYF.

Only a few counts were recorded for this clonotype. The chain is built from TRBV24-1 and TRBJ2-2, with TRBD2 matching 15 bases. The CDR3 is 18 amino acids. Trimming at V came to 4 bases and at J to 3 bases, leaving 5 bases not matched to a gene. Germline CDR1 is KGHDR and CDR2 is SFDVKD. This chain's CDR3 is CATSDRTSGGEDTGELFF. CDR3 sequence (DNA): TGTGCCACCAGTGACCGGACTAGCGGGGGGGAAGACACCGGGGAGCTGTTTTTT.

This clonotype was seen a few times. The CDR3 protein is CASSPDIQGRNSPLHF. The CDR3 nucleotides are TGTGCCAGCAGCCCCGATATCCAGGGGCGTAATTCACCCCTCCACTTT. The chain carries TRBV4-2 and TRBJ1-6, with TRBD1 as a possible D gene (6 bases). Trimming removed 4 bases at V and 6 bases at J, with 16 bases between. The germline CDR1 and CDR2 sequences are LGHNA and YNFKEQ. This CDR3 has 16 amino acids.

The chain has TRBV5-1 and TRBJ1-1; 9 bases match TRBD1. The CDR3 is made up of 12 amino acids. CDR1 SGHRS and CDR2 YFSETQ come from the germline V gene. V lost 3 bases to trimming and J lost 10 bases; unmatched junction nucleotides: 4. The CDR3 is CASSWGQGGAFF. In DNA form, the CDR3 reads TGCGCCAGCAGCTGGGGACAGGGAGGAGCTTTCTTT.

This sequence joins TRBV4-1 and TRBJ1-1; D gene ambiguous. Per the germline V gene, CDR1 is MGHRA and CDR2 is YSYEKL. Trimming cost V 4 bases and J 1 base, with 13 bases left between them. The CDR3 spans 15 residues. DNA for the CDR3: TGCGCCAGCAGCCGTGGCCCAGCTACGAACACTGAAGCTTTCTTT. Its translation is CASSRGPATNTEAFF.

The V and J genes are TRBV15 and TRBJ2-2, with D tentatively TRBD1 (5 bases). From germline, CDR1 is LNHNV and CDR2 YYDKDF (reference sequence). Trimming removed 5 bases at V and 6 bases at J, with 13 bases between. The CDR3 contains 14 residues. The CDR3 region is CATSGAYTSGELFF. In nucleotides, the CDR3 is TGTGCCACCAGCGGGGCTTACACCTCCGGGGAGCTGTTTTTT.

The J gene is TRBJ1-4, the V gene TRBV4-1; tentative D call: TRBD1 (6 bases). Germline V gene sequence: CDR1 MGHRA, CDR2 YSYEKL. The CDR3 runs 16 residues. With 1 base removed from V and 1 base from J, the gap between germline ends came to 10 bases. The CDR3 DNA reads as TGCGCCAGCAGCCAAGTCGTAGGGGGAACTAATGAAAAACTGTTTTTT. This codes for CASSQVVGGTNEKLFF.

The rearrangement uses TRBV7-9 and TRBJ2-3; D is uncertain. CDR1 and CDR2 (germline): SEHNR, FQNEAQ (reference sequence). Trimming cost V 6 bases and J 4 bases, with 23 bases left between them. This CDR3 has 17 residues. The CDR3 is CASRLTSVLKGADTQYF. CDR3 coding DNA: TGTGCCAGCAGATTAACGAGTGTCCTGAAAGGCGCAGATACGCAGTATTTT.

The chain combines TRBV18 with TRBJ2-7; 10 positions match TRBD1. Unmatched junction bases numbered 7, after V lost 5 bases and J lost 6 bases. The CDR3 spans 14 residues. The germline gives CDR1 KGHSH, CDR2 LQKENI. CDR3 loop: CASSSGTGAAEQYF. The CDR3 DNA reads TGTGCCAGCTCATCCGGGACAGGGGCTGCCGAGCAGTACTTC.

This clonotype was seen more than once but under ten times. The rearrangement links TRBV19 to TRBJ1-1; D ambiguous. This CDR3 comprises 13 residues. V was trimmed by 6 bases and J by 1 base, leaving 9 bases between them. From germline, CDR1 is LNHDA and CDR2 SQIVND (reference sequence). The CDR3 coding sequence is TGTGCCAGTAGGATTCACCCGAACACTGAAGCTTTCTTT. Its translation is CASRIHPNTEAFF.

J is TRBJ2-7 and V is TRBV20-1; 9 nucleotides match TRBD2. V shed 4 bases and J 2 bases; nucleotides not matched to a gene: 6. In germline, CDR1 is DFQATT, CDR2 SNEGSKA (reference sequence). This CDR3 contains 14 residues. CDR3 residues: CSATGTSRPYEQYV. CDR3 bases: TGCAGTGCTACCGGGACTAGCAGACCCTACGAGCAGTACGTC.

This clonotype was seen only a few times. This rearrangement joins TRBV11-3 to TRBJ2-1, with D perhaps TRBD1 or TRBD2 (5 bases each). The germline CDR1 and CDR2 sequences are SGHNT and YENEEA. This CDR3 spans 14 amino acids. Trimming stripped 5 bases from V and 5 bases from J, with 13 bases between. The CDR3 sequence: CASSDRDGHNEQFF. CDR3 sequence (DNA): TGTGCCAGCAGCGACCGGGACGGCCACAATGAGCAGTTCTTC. The full variable domain, completed using reference TRBV11-3 and TRBJ2-1, is EAGVVQSPRYKIIEKKQPVAFWCNPISGHNTLYWYLQNLGQGPELLIRYENEEAVDDSQLPKDRFSAERLKGVDSTLKIQPAELGDSAVYLCASSDRDGHNEQFFGPGTRLTVL.

This clonotype was counted only a few times. This rearrangement joins TRBV4-1 to TRBJ1-5; TRBD1 might be the D (6 bases). The CDR3 has 14 residues. The V end lost 4 bases, the J end lost 7 bases, and 14 bases lay between the germline ends. CDR1 and CDR2 (germline): MGHRA, YSYEKL. The CDR3 coding sequence is TGCGCCAGCAGCCCTACCCAGGGGACCCAGCCCCAGCATTTT. It translates to CASSPTQGTQPQHF.

The chain recombines TRBV7-2 with TRBJ2-3, with 8 positions matching TRBD2. Trimming removed 3 bases from V and 2 bases from J; junction bases left unmatched: 7. Germline loops: CDR1 SGHTA, CDR2 FQGNSA. The CDR3 has 16 residues. CDR3: CASSFSGGPYTDTQYF. The CDR3 coding sequence is TGTGCCAGCAGCTTCAGCGGGGGTCCTTACACAGATACGCAGTATTTT.

The gene calls are TRBV18 and TRBJ2-6, with D perhaps TRBD2 (5 bases). V lost 6 bases to trimming and J lost 3 bases, with 12 bases between them. This CDR3 region has 15 residues. CDR1 and CDR2 (germline): KGHSH, LQKENI. Written as DNA, the CDR3 is TGTGCCAGCTCTCCTCGGGGAGATGGGGCCAACGTCCTGACTTTC. Its protein is CASSPRGDGANVLTF.

In its sample, this clonotype was seen many times. The rearrangement links TRBV5-1 to TRBJ2-3, with 8 bases matching TRBD2. The germline CDR1 and CDR2 sequences are SGHRS and YFSETQ. The V and J ends lost 5 bases and 3 bases, in that order; junction bases with no gene match: 5. The CDR3 has 14 amino acids. For the CDR3, the DNA is TGCGCCAGCAGTACTAGCGGACTTACAGATACGCAGTATTTT. Residues: CASSTSGLTDTQYF.

This clonotype showed up just a few times. This sequence joins TRBV7-3 and TRBJ2-3, with 9 positions matching TRBD2. The CDR3 is 16 amino acids. The trim removed 1 base at V and 8 bases at J, leaving 10 bases unmatched. Germline V gene sequence: CDR1 SGHTA, CDR2 FQGTGA. CDR3 in DNA: TGTGCCAGCAGCTTAAGTCCTAGCGGGGCCCCCGGTACGCAGTATTTT. It encodes CASSLSPSGAPGTQYF.